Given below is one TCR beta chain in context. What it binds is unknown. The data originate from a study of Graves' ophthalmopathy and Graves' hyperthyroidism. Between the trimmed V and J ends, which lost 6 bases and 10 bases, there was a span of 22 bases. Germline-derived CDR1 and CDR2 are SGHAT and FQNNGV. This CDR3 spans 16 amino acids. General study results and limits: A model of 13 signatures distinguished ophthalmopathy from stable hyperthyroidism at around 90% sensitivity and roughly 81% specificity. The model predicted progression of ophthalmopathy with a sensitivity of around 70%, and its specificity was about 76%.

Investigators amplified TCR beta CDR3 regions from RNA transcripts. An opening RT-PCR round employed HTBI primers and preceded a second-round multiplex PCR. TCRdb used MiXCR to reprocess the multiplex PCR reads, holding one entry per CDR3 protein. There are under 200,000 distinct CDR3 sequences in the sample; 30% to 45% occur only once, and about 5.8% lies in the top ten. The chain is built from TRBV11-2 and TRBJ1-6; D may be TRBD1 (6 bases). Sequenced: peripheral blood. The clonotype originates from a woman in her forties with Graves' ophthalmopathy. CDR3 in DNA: TGTGCCAGCAGATTTCAGGACAGCTACCTTGGGTCACCCCTCCACTTT. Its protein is CASRFQDSYLGSPLHF.